This T cell receptor (beta chain) appears in the sequencing data of a study of beta chain features in type 1 diabetes. Expressed TCRB transcripts were sequenced because the isolated RNA had all been reverse transcribed beforehand. The table came from immunoSEQ multiplex PCR; TCRdb's copy has only in-frame clones and leaves some out. The sample has approximately 600,000 clones, 9.5% to 15% seen once; the top ten hold more than 0.1%. Turning to this clone: What it recognizes is unknown.

Study outcomes and limitations: The study found moderately but significantly shorter TCRB CDR3s in all four CD4+ subsets of Type 1 diabetes patients.

V lost 5 bases, J lost 6 bases, and 9 bases stayed unmatched. The CDR3 spans 15 residues. Germline CDR1 SGHTA, CDR2 FQGNSA. The sequence came from a man aged 25 to 40 with type 1 diabetes. Input material: naive CD4+ T cells from blood. This sequence joins TRBV7-2 and TRBJ2-2; 7 nucleotides match TRBD1. The CDR3 coding sequence is TGTGCCAGCAGCACAGCCGGGACAGTCGCCGGGGAGCTGTTTTTT. Translation: CASSTAGTVAGELFF. Full variable domain (outside the CDR3, taken from reference TRBV7-2 and TRBJ2-2): GAGVSQSPSNKVTEKGKDVELRCDPISGHTALYWYRQSLGQGLEFLIYFQGNSAPDKSGLPSDRFSAERTGGSVSTLTIQRTQQEDSAVYLCASSTAGTVAGELFFGEGSRLTVL.